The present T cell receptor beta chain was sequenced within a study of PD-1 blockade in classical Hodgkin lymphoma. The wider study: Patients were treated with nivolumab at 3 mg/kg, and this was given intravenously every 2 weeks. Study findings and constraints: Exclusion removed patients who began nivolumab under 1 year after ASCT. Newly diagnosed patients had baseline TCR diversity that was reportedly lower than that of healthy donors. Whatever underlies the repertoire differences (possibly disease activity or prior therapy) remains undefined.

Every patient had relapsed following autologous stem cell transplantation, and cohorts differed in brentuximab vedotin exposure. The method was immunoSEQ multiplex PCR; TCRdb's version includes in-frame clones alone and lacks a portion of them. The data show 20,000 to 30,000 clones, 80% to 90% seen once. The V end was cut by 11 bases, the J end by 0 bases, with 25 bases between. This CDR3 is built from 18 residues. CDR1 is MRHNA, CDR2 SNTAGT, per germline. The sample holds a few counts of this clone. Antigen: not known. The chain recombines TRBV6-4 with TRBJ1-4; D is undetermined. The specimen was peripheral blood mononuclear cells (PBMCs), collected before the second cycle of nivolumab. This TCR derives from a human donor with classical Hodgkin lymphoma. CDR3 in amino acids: CAGTQTPGLSSTNEKLFF. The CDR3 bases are TGTGCCGGAACACAAACCCCGGGTCTATCATCAACTAATGAAAAACTGTTTTTT.